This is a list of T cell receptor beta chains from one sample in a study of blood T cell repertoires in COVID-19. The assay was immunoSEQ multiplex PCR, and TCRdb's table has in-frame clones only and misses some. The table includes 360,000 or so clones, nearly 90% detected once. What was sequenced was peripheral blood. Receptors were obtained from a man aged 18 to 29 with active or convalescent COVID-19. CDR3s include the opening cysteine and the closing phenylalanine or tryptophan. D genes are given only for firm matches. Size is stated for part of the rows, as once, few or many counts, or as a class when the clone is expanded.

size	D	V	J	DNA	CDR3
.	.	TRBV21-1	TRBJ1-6	TGTGCCAGCAGCAAGACCTTCGCTGTGGAGGGGGCCAAAAATACGAATTCACCCCTCCACTTT	CASSKTFAVEGAKNTNSPLHF
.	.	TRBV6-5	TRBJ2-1	TGTGCCAGCAGCGGCCCCGGGATAAACAATGAGCAGTTCTTC	CASSGPGINNEQFF
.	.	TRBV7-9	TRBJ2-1	TGTGCCAGCAGCTTAGGGACACGTCCCACGCAGTTCTTC	CASSLGTRPTQFF
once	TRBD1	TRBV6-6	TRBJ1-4	TGTGCCACCCGACAGGGGAATGAAAAACTGTTTTTT	CATRQGNEKLFF
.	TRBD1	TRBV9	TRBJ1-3	TGTGCCAGCAGCAAACAGGGGGCGACCTCTGGAAACACCATATATTTT	CASSKQGATSGNTIYF
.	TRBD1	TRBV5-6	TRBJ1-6	TGTGCCAGCAGCCTGAGACAGGGTGGTTCACCCCTCCACTTT	CASSLRQGGSPLHF
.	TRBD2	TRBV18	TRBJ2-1	TGTGCCAGCTCACCACTAGCGGGGGCCTACAATGAGCAGTTCTTC	CASSPLAGAYNEQFF
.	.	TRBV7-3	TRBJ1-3	TGTGCCAGCAGCGTAGCTCGGGATCCTGGAAACACCATATATTTT	CASSVARDPGNTIYF
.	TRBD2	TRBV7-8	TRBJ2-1	TGTGCCAGCAGCTTACTTATTGGGACTAGCGGGAGGGGTAATGAGCAGTTCTTC	CASSLLIGTSGRGNEQFF
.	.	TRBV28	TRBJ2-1	TGTGCCAGCAGCCACGGAGGGGTGAGGTCCTACAATGAGCAGTTCTTC	CASSHGGVRSYNEQFF
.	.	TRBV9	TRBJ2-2	TGTGCCAGCAGCGTAGCTACCTCGTTCGGGAGAGGCACCGGGGAGCTGTTTTTT	CASSVATSFGRGTGELFF
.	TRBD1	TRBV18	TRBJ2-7	TGTGCCAGCTCACCTGGGGTCGGCGGGACAGGGTACTACGAGCAGTACTTC	CASSPGVGGTGYYEQYF
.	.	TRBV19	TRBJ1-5	TGTGCCAGCTCGTCGGCAGGGCTTCAGCCCCAGCATTTT	CASSSAGLQPQHF
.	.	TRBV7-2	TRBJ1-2	TGTGCCAGCAGCATCGGGGGGCGTGGCTACACCTTC	CASSIGGRGYTF
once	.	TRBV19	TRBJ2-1	TGTGCCAGTAGTATCAGGCTGACGTACAATGAGCAGTTCTTC	CASSIRLTYNEQFF
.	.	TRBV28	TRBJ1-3	TGTGCCAGCACCTCCCGGGGGGCAGTCTCTGGAAACACCATATATTTT	CASTSRGAVSGNTIYF
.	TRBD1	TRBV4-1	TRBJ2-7	TGCGCCAGCAGCCCCCGACCCCCTGGACAGGGGCTAAGGGAGCAGTACTTC	CASSPRPPGQGLREQYF
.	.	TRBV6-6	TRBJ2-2	TGTGCCAGCAGACAGGGAACCGGGGAGCTGTTTTTT	CASRQGTGELFF
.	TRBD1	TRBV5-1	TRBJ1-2	TGCGCCAGCAGCCTACAGGGGGGACAGGGAGGCGGCTACACCTTC	CASSLQGGQGGGYTF
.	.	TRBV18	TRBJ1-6	TGTGCCAGCTCACCACAGGAGTATTCACCCCTCCACTTT	CASSPQEYSPLHF
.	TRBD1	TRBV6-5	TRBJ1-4	TGTGCCAGCAGTTACGGAAGAGGGGGCGAAAAACTGTTTTTT	CASSYGRGGEKLFF
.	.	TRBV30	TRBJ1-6	TGTGCCTGGAGTGTTGAGAAGAAGAATTCACCCCTCCACTTT	CAWSVEKKNSPLHF
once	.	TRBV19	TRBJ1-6	TGTGCCAGTAGTCCCGCGCAAGCGTATCCCCTCCACTTT	CASSPAQAYPLHF
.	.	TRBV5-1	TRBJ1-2	TGCGCCAGCAGCTTGGGGCAAAGCTATGGCTACACCTTC	CASSLGQSYGYTF
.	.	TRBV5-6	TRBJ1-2	TGTGCCAGCAGCTTGGGAGTCGTCCGTATCGATGGCTACACCTTC	CASSLGVVRIDGYTF
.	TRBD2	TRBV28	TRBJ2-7	TGTGCCAGCAGCTCAAGCGGGGGGAGGGGCTACGAGCAGTACTTC	CASSSSGGRGYEQYF
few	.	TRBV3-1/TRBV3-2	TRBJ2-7	TGTGCCAGCAGCTTCCGGACAGAGGTATCCGAGCAGTACTTC	CASSFRTEVSEQYF
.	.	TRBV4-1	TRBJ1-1	TGCGCCAGCAGCCAAGATCGAGGGTTGAACACTGAAGCTTTCTTT	CASSQDRGLNTEAFF
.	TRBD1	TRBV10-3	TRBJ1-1	TGTGCCATCAGTGGGGAGACAGGGCGGAACACTGAAGCTTTCTTT	CAISGETGRNTEAFF
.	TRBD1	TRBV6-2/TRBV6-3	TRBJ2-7	TGTGCCAGCAGTTTTGGACAGGGATCTTACGAGCAGTACTTC	CASSFGQGSYEQYF
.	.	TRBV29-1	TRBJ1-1	TGCAGCGTCCACAAGAGGCTGACCCATGAAGCTTTCTTT	CSVHKRLTHEAFF
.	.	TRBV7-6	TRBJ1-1	TGTGCCAGCAGCTCAGGAATAGGAATTGAAGCTTTCTTT	CASSSGIGIEAFF
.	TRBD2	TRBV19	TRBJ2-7	TGTGCCAGCTCCGCTAGCGGGGTCTACGAGCAGTACTTC	CASSASGVYEQYF
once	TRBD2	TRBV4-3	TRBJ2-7	TGCGCCAGCAGCCAAGATTTGTTAGCGGGAGGAACCTACGAGCAGTACTTC	CASSQDLLAGGTYEQYF
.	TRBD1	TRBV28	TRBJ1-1	TGTGCCAGCAGTGATCAGACAGGGGGCACTGAAGCTTTCTTT	CASSDQTGGTEAFF
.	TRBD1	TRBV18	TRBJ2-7	TGTGCCAGCTCACAGACAGGGGTGCGGGAGCAGTACTTC	CASSQTGVREQYF
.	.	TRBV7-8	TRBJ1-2	TGTGCCAGCAGCCCGCGGGGGGGGGCTGGCTATGGCTACACCTTC	CASSPRGGAGYGYTF
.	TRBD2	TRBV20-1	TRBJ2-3	TGCAGTGCTAGTGTGACTAGCGGGGGGGGTAGCACAGATACGCAGTATTTT	CSASVTSGGGSTDTQYF
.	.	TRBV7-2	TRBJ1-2	TGTGCCAGCGGTCCAGGGTTTCTGCGCGGCTACACCTTC	CASGPGFLRGYTF
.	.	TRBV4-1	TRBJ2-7	TGCGCCAGCAGCTCGACAGTGAGCTCCTACGAGCAGTACTTC	CASSSTVSSYEQYF
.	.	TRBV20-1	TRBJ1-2	TGCAGTGCACCAAGGGGCTATGGCTACACCTTC	CSAPRGYGYTF
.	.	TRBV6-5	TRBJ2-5	TGTGCCAGCAGAGGTTTGGAGGAGACCCAGTACTTC	CASRGLEETQYF
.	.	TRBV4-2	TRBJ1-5	TGTGCCAGCAGCCAAGATTGGCAGGGTAATCAGCCCCAGCATTTT	CASSQDWQGNQPQHF
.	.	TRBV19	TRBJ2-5	TGTGCCAGTAGTATGCAGGCAGAGTGGGAGACCCAGTACTTC	CASSMQAEWETQYF
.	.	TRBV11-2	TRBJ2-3	TGTGCCAGCAGCCCTAATAGGGGGACGTACACAGATACGCAGTATTTT	CASSPNRGTYTDTQYF
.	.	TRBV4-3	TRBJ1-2	TGCGCCAGCAGCCAAGTGGGGGGGGGAGGCTATGGCTACACCTTC	CASSQVGGGGYGYTF
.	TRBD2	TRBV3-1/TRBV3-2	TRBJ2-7	TGTGCCAGCAGCCAACAGCTGGGGGGGACCTACGAGCAGTACTTC	CASSQQLGGTYEQYF
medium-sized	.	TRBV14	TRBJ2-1	TGTGCCAGCAGCGTCAGCCGGGATGAGCAGTTCTTC	CASSVSRDEQFF
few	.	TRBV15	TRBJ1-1	TGTGCCACCAGCAGACTGACAGAGAACACTGAAGCTTTCTTT	CATSRLTENTEAFF
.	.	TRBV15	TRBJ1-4	TGTGCCACCAGCCGACGCGGAGCTAATGAAAAACTGTTTTTT	CATSRRGANEKLFF
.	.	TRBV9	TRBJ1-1	TGTGCCAGCAGCGCATACGGGACACCCAACACTGAAGCTTTCTTT	CASSAYGTPNTEAFF
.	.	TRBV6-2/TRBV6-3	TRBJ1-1	TGTGCCAGCAGTTGGCGACAGGTCCCTGAAGCTTTCTTT	CASSWRQVPEAFF
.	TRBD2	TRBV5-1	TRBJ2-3	TGCGCCAGCAGCCGGGGACTAGCGGGAGACACAGATACGCAGTATTTT	CASSRGLAGDTDTQYF
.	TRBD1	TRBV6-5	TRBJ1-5	TGTGCCAGCAGAAGGGACAGGGCTCAGCCCCAGCATTTT	CASRRDRAQPQHF
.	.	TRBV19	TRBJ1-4	TGTGCCAGTAACGAGAGGGGGGGGCCGAGGGACGAAAAACTGTTTTTT	CASNERGGPRDEKLFF
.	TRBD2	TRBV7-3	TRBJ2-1	TGTGCCAGCAGCCCTAGGGCCGGGACTAGCGGACGCTCCTACAATGAGCAGTTCTTC	CASSPRAGTSGRSYNEQFF
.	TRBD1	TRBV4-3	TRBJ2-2	TGCGCCAGCAGCCAAGATCTCGGACAGGGGGCGGCCGGGGAGCTGTTTTTT	CASSQDLGQGAAGELFF
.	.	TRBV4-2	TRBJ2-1	TGTGCCAGCAGCCAACCTAGCGCCTCAGCAATCAATGAGCAGTTCTTC	CASSQPSASAINEQFF